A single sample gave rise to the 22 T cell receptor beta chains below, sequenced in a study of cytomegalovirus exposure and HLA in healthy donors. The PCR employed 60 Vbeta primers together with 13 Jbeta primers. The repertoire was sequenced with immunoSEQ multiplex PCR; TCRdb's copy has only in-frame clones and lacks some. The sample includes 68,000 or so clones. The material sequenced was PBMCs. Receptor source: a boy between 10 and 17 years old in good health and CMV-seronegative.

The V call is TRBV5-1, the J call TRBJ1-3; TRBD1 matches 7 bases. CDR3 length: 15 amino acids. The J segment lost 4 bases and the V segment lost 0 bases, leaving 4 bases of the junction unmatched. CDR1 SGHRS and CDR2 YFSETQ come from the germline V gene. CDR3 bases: TGCGCCAGCAGCTTGGCCTTGGGACAGGGAAACACCATATATTTT. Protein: CASSLALGQGNTIYF. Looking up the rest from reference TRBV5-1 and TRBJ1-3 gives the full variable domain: KAGVTQTPRYLIKTRGQQVTLSCSPISGHRSVSWYQQTPGQGLQFLFEYFSETQRNKGNFPGRFSGRQFSNSRSEMNVSTLELGDSALYLCASSLALGQGNTIYFGEGSWLTVV.

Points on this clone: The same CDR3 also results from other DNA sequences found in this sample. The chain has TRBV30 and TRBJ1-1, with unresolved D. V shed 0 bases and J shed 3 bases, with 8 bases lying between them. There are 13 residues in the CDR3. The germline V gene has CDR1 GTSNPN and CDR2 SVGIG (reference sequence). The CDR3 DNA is TGTGCCTGGAGTGTAGCTGGAGACACTGAAGCTTTCTTT. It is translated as CAWSVAGDTEAFF.

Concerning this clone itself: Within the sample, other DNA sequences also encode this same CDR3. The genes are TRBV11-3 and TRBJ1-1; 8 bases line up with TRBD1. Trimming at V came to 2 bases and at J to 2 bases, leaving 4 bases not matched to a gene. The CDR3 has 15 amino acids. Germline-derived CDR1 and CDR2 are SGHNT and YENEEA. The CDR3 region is CASSLSGQGNTEAFF. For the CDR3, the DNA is TGTGCCAGCAGCTTATCAGGACAGGGAAACACTGAAGCTTTCTTT.

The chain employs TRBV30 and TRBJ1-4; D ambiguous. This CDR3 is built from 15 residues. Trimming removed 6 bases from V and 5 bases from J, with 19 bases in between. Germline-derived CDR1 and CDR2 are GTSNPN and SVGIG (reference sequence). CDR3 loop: CACPKGPGLNEKLFF. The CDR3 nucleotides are TGTGCCTGCCCTAAAGGTCCAGGATTAAATGAAAAACTGTTTTTT.

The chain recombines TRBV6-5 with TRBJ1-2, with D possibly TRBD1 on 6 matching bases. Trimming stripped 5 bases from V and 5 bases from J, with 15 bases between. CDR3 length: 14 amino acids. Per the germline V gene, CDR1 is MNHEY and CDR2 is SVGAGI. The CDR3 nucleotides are TGTGCCAGCAGTCCCGGACAGCCCTCATATGGCTACACCTTC. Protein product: CASSPGQPSYGYTF.

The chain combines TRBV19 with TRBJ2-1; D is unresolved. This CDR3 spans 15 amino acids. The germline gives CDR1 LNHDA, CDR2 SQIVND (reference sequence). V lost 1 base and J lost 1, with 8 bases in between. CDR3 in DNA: TGTGCCAGTAGTATAGTTGGGCAGTCCTACAATGAGCAGTTCTTC. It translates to CASSIVGQSYNEQFF. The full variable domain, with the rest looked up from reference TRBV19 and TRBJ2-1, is DGGITQSPKYLFRKEGQNVTLSCEQNLNHDAMYWYRQDPGQGLRLIYYSQIVNDFQKGDIAEGYSVSREKKESFPLTVTSAQKNPTAFYLCASSIVGQSYNEQFFGPGTRLTVL.

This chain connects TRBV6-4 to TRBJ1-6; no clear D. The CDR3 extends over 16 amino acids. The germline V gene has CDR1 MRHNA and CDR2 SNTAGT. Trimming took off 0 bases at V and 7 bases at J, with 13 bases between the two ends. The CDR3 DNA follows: TGTGCCAGCAGTGACTCGGCGCGACGGGAGAATTCACCCCTCCACTTT. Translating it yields CASSDSARRENSPLHF.

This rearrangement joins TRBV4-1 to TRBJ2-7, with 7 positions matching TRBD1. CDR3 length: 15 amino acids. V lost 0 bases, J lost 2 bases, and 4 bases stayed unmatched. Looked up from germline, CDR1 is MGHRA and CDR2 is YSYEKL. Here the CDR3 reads CASSQEQGTAYEQYF. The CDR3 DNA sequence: TGCGCCAGCAGCCAAGAACAGGGGACAGCCTACGAGCAGTACTTC.

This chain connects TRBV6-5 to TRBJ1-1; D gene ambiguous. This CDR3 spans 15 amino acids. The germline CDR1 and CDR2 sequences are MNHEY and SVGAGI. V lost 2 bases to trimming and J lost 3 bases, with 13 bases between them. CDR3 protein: CASSYNSPEYTEAFF. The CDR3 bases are TGTGCCAGCAGTTACAACAGCCCCGAATACACTGAAGCTTTCTTT.

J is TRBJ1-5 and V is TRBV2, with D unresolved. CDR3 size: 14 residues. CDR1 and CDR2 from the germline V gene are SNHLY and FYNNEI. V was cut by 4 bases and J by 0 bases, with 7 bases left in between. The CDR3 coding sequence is TGTGCCAGCAGTGGCGGGAATAGCAATCAGCCCCAGCATTTT. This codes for CASSGGNSNQPQHF.

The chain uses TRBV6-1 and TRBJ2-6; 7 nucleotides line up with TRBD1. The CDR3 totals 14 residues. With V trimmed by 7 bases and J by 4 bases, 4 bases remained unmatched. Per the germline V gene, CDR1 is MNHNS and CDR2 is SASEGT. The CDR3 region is CASIGTAGANVLTF. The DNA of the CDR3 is TGTGCCAGCATAGGGACAGCCGGGGCCAACGTCCTGACTTTC.

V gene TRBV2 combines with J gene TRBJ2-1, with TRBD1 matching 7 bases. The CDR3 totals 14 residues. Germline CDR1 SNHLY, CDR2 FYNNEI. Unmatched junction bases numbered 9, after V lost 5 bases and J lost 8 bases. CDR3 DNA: TGTGCCAGCAGTCAGGAGTTAGGGGGCGATGAGCAGTTCTTC. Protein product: CASSQELGGDEQFF.

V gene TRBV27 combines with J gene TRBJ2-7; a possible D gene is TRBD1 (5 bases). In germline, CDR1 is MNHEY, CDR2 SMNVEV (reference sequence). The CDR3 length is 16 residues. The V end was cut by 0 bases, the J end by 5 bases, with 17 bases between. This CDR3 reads CASSLSNAGLGHEQYF. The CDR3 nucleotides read TGTGCCAGCAGTTTATCCAATGCAGGGCTTGGGCACGAGCAGTACTTC.

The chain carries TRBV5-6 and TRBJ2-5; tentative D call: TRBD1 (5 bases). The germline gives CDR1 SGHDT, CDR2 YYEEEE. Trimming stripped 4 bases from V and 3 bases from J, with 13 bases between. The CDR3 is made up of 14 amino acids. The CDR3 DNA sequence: TGTGCCAGCAGCCGTCAGGGAATCGAAGAGACCCAGTACTTC. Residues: CASSRQGIEETQYF.

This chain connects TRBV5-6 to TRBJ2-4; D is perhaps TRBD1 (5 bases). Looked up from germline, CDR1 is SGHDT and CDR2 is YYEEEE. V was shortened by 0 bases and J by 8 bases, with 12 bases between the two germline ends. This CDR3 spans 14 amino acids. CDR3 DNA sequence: TGTGCCAGCAGCTTGGGACAGAACTGGGACATTCAGTACTTC. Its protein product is CASSLGQNWDIQYF. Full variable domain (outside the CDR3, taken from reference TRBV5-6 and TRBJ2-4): DAGVTQSPTHLIKTRGQQVTLRCSPKSGHDTVSWYQQALGQGPQFIFQYYEEEERQRGNFPDRFSGHQFPNYSSELNVNALLLGDSALYLCASSLGQNWDIQYFGAGTRLSVL.

CDR3 region: CASSVNPSGTDTQYF. DNA for the CDR3: TGTGCCAGCAGCGTAAACCCGTCGGGCACAGATACGCAGTATTTT. This sequence joins TRBV9 and TRBJ2-3, with unresolved D. The CDR3 contains 15 residues. V was pared by 1 base and J by 1 base, with 10 bases between. Germline values: CDR1 SGDLS, CDR2 YYNGEE.

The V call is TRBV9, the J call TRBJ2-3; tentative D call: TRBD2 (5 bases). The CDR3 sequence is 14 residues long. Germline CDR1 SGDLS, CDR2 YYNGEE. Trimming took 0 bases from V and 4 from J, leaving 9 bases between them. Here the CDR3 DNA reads TGTGCCAGCAGCGTAGGGATAGCGTCAGATACGCAGTATTTT. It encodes CASSVGIASDTQYF. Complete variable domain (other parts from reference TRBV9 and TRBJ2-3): DSGVTQTPKHLITATGQRVTLRCSPRSGDLSVYWYQQSLDQGLQFLIQYYNGEERAKGNILERFSAQQFPDLHSELNLSSLELGDSALYFCASSVGIASDTQYFGPGTRLTVL.

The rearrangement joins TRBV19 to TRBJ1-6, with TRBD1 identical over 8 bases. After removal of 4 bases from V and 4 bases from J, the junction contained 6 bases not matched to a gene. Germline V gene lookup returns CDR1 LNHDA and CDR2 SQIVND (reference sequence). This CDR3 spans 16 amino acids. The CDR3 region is CASSTGQGGYNSPLHF. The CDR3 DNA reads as TGTGCCAGTAGTACCGGACAGGGCGGTTATAATTCACCCCTCCACTTT.

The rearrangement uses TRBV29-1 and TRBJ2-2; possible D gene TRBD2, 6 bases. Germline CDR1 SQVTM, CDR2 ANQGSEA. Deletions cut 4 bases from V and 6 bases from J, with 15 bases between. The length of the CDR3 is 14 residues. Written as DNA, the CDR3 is TGCAGCGTTGGGGGTGGAGGGACGGCCGGGGAGCTGTTTTTT. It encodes CSVGGGGTAGELFF.

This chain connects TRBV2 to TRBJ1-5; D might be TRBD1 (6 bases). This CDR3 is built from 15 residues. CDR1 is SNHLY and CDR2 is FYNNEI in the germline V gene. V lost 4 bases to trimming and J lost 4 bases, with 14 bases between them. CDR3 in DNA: TGTGCCAGCAGTGTGGATAGGACAGTTAATCAGCCCCAGCATTTT. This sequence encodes CASSVDRTVNQPQHF.

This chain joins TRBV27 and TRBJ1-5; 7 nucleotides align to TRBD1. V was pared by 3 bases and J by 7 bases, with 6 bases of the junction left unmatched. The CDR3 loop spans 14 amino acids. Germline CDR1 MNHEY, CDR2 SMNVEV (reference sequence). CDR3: CASSFSDRDQPQHF. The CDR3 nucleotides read TGTGCCAGCAGTTTCAGCGACAGGGACCAGCCCCAGCATTTT.

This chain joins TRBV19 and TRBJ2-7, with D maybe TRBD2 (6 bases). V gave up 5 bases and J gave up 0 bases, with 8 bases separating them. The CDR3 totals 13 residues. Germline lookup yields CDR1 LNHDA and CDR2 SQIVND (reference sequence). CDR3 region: CASSPGDSYEQYF. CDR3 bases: TGTGCCAGTAGTCCGGGGGACTCCTACGAGCAGTACTTC.